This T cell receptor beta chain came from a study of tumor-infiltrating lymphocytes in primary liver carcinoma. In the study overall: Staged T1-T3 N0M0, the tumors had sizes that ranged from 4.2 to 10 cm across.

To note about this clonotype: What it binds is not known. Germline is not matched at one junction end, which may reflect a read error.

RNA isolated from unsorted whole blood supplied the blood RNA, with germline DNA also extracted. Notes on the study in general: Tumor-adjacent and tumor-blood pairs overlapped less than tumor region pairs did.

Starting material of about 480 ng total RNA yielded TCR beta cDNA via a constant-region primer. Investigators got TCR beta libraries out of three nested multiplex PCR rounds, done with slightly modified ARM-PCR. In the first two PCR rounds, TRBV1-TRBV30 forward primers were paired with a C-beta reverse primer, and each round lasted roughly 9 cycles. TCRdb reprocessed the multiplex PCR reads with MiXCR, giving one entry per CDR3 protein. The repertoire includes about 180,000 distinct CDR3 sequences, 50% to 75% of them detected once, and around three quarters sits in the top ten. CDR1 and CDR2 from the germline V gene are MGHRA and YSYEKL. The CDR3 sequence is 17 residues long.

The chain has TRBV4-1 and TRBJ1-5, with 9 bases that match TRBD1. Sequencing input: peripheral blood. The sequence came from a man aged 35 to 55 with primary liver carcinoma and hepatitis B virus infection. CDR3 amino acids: CACSSPGTGKKNQPQHF. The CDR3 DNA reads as TGCGCCTGCAGCTCGCCCGGGACAGGGAAAAAGAATCAGCCCCAGCATTTT.